These 27 T cell receptor beta chains came from one sample sequenced in a study of OX40 agonist ivuxolimab in advanced cancers. Some clones are missing from TCRdb's copy, which holds only in-frame ones; the method was immunoSEQ multiplex PCR. The table includes under 95,000 clones, approximately 89% detected once. The material sequenced was CD4+ or CD8+ T cells sorted from blood, taken in a trial of the OX40 agonist ivuxolimab. These receptors all stem from an adult with an advanced solid tumor such as melanoma, head and neck, liver or kidney cancer.

This clone was counted a single time. The gene calls are TRBV7-2 and TRBJ2-7, with 10 bases matching TRBD2. The CDR3 runs 14 residues. The ends lost 5 bases at V and 4 bases at J; junction bases unmatched: 5. Germline-derived CDR1 and CDR2 are SGHTA and FQGNSA. CDR3 DNA: TGTGCCAGCAGCGCTAGCGGGGGCCCTTACGAGCAGTACTTC. Its protein product is CASSASGGPYEQYF.

This chain joins TRBV5-4 and TRBJ2-3; 8 positions agree with TRBD2. V lost 0 bases, J lost 6 bases, and 9 bases stayed unmatched. CDR1 is SGHNT, CDR2 YYREEE, per germline (reference sequence). The CDR3 extends over 16 amino acids. CDR3: CASSLAFQAGDDTQYF. The CDR3, as DNA: TGTGCCAGCAGCTTGGCTTTCCAAGCGGGAGACGATACGCAGTATTTT.

The V call is TRBV14, the J call TRBJ1-1; a weak D match, TRBD1 (6 bases). This CDR3 is 16 amino acids long. With 4 bases removed from V and 3 bases from J, the gap between germline ends came to 18 bases. CDR1 is SGHDN and CDR2 is FVKESK in the germline V gene. For the CDR3, the DNA is TGTGCCAGCAGCCGGGGGCGGGAGTTAAGTCACACTGAAGCTTTCTTT. Its protein is CASSRGRELSHTEAFF.

The genes are TRBV7-6 and TRBJ1-1; TRBD1 is a possible D gene (5 bases). In germline, CDR1 is SGHVS, CDR2 FNYEAQ. The CDR3 spans 15 residues. The germline V and J ends were trimmed by 2 bases and 4 bases, with 14 bases remaining between them. CDR3 amino acids: CASSLFPGQGTEAFF. The DNA of the CDR3 is TGTGCCAGCAGCTTATTCCCCGGGCAGGGCACTGAAGCTTTCTTT. The variable domain in full, completed from reference TRBV7-6 and TRBJ1-1, reads GAGVSQSPRYKVTKRGQDVALRCDPISGHVSLYWYRQALGQGPEFLTYFNYEAQQDKSGLPNDRFSAERPEGSISTLTIQRTEQRDSAMYRCASSLFPGQGTEAFFGQGTRLTVV.

The chain combines TRBV11-1 with TRBJ2-3; 14 bases map to TRBD2. Germline CDR1 and CDR2: SGHAT and FQDESV (reference sequence). V was clipped by 6 bases and J by 3 bases; unmatched bases: 8. This CDR3 is built from 17 residues. CDR3 in amino acids: CASRAPTSGRATDTQYF. CDR3 bases: TGTGCCAGCAGAGCCCCGACTAGCGGGAGGGCTACAGATACGCAGTATTTT.

This rearrangement joins TRBV5-1 to TRBJ2-3; D unresolved. V was clipped by 1 base and J by 4 bases, with 10 bases between them. This CDR3 has 14 residues. The V gene's germline CDR1 is SGHRS and CDR2 YFSETQ. CDR3 bases: TGCGCCAGCAGCTTGTCGGGTGCGTCAGATACGCAGTATTTT. Encoded protein: CASSLSGASDTQYF.

The J gene is TRBJ2-5, the V gene TRBV14; D remains unclear. This CDR3 is built from 11 residues. V gave up 0 bases and J gave up 5 bases, with 1 base separating them. Germline loops: CDR1 SGHDN, CDR2 FVKESK. The CDR3 reads CASSQEETQYF. The CDR3 DNA follows: TGTGCCAGCAGCCAAGAGGAGACCCAGTACTTC.

The chain joins TRBV9 to TRBJ2-2, with D perhaps TRBD1 (6 bases). Germline V gene sequence: CDR1 SGDLS, CDR2 YYNGEE. The CDR3 is 15 residues long. V was clipped by 4 bases and J by 4 bases, with 14 bases between them. The CDR3 reads CASSWGRDSTGELFF. The CDR3 nucleotides are TGTGCCAGCAGCTGGGGGCGCGATAGCACCGGGGAGCTGTTTTTT.

J is TRBJ1-1 and V is TRBV11-3; D not resolved. Trimming removed 3 bases from V and 1 base from J, with 12 bases in between. CDR1 and CDR2 (germline): SGHNT, YENEEA. The CDR3 contains 15 residues. CDR3 coding DNA: TGTGCCAGCAGCTTCGGAGGACTTCCGAACACTGAAGCTTTCTTT. Its protein is CASSFGGLPNTEAFF.

The chain couples TRBV9 to TRBJ2-3; 11 bases align to TRBD2. V shed 0 bases and J 6 bases; nucleotides not matched to a gene: 6. Germline loops: CDR1 SGDLS, CDR2 YYNGEE. The CDR3 runs 16 residues. In nucleotides, the CDR3 is TGTGCCAGCAGCGTAGGGCTAGCGGGGGGTAGGGATACGCAGTATTTT. Translating gives CASSVGLAGGRDTQYF.

This clone appeared a few times. The V call is TRBV7-8, the J call TRBJ1-5; possible D gene TRBD1, 5 bases. V dropped 1 base and J dropped 2 bases, with 12 bases sitting between them. CDR3 length: 16 amino acids. CDR1 and CDR2 from the germline V gene are SGHVS and FQNEAQ. DNA for the CDR3: TGTGCCAGCAGCTTAGTTTCGGGGGTCGGCAATCAGCCCCAGCATTTT. This sequence encodes CASSLVSGVGNQPQHF.

The chain links TRBV19 to TRBJ1-5; the D gene is possibly TRBD1 (5 bases). Per the germline V gene, CDR1 is LNHDA and CDR2 is SQIVND (reference sequence). V was clipped by 10 bases and J by 5 bases, with 12 bases between them. This CDR3 is built from 12 residues. The CDR3 loop is CATRTGDQPQHF. The CDR3 DNA follows: TGTGCCACTAGGACGGGGGATCAGCCCCAGCATTTT.

The gene calls are TRBV5-1 and TRBJ2-1, with TRBD2 matching over 11 bases. Trimming cost V 4 bases and J 4 bases; bases outside gene matches: 7. CDR1 SGHRS and CDR2 YFSETQ come from the germline V gene. CDR3 size: 16 residues. The CDR3 loop reads CASSPLGLAAYNEQFF. The CDR3 DNA reads TGCGCCAGCAGCCCGCTGGGACTAGCGGCTTACAATGAGCAGTTCTTC.

V is TRBV5-4 and J is TRBJ2-1; 11 nucleotides line up with TRBD2. V gave up 4 bases and J gave up 7 bases; unmatched junction bases: 7. There are 15 residues in the CDR3. Germline CDR1 reads SGHNT; CDR2 reads YYREEE (reference sequence). In DNA form, the CDR3 reads TGTGCCAGCAGCCAAACTAGCGGGAGTCTAAATGAGCAGTTCTTC. The encoded protein is CASSQTSGSLNEQFF.

The V gene is TRBV2, the J gene TRBJ2-1, with 10 nucleotides matching TRBD2. V gave up 2 bases and J gave up 2 bases; unmatched junction bases: 6. CDR3 length equals 17 residues. The germline V gene encodes CDR1 SNHLY and CDR2 FYNNEI. CDR3 coding DNA: TGTGCCAGCAGTGAATACCTAGCGGGGGTTCCCTACAATGAGCAGTTCTTC. Encoded protein: CASSEYLAGVPYNEQFF. Full variable domain (remainder filled in from reference TRBV2 and TRBJ2-1): EPEVTQTPSHQVTQMGQEVILRCVPISNHLYFYWYRQILGQKVEFLVSFYNNEISEKSEIFDDQFSVERPDGSNFTLKIRSTKLEDSAMYFCASSEYLAGVPYNEQFFGPGTRLTVL.

This chain links TRBV7-2 with TRBJ1-5; 7 bases line up with TRBD1. V was pared by 5 bases and J by 6 bases, with 10 bases of the junction left unmatched. The CDR3 runs 15 residues. The germline V gene encodes CDR1 SGHTA and CDR2 FQGNSA. The CDR3 here is CASSHDRVVSQPQHF. CDR3 coding DNA: TGTGCCAGCAGCCATGACAGGGTCGTATCTCAGCCCCAGCATTTT.

The chain has TRBV11-2 and TRBJ1-2; no definite D call. Trimming cost V 1 base and J 4 bases, with 7 bases left between them. The V gene's germline CDR1 is SGHAT and CDR2 FQNNGV. The CDR3 has 13 residues. This CDR3 is CASSLGHIYGYTF. The CDR3, as DNA: TGTGCCAGCAGCTTAGGCCATATCTATGGCTACACCTTC.

The V call is TRBV4-2, the J call TRBJ2-7; TRBD2 matches 10 bases. The CDR3 sequence is 16 residues long. CDR1 and CDR2 from the germline V gene are LGHNA and YNFKEQ. The J segment lost 6 bases and the V segment lost 1 base, leaving 9 bases of the junction unmatched. CDR3 residues: CASSQALAGASSEQYF. Written as DNA, the CDR3 is TGTGCCAGCAGCCAAGCTCTAGCGGGAGCTTCCAGCGAGCAGTACTTC.

This rearrangement joins TRBV7-3 to TRBJ2-2, with 8 bases fitting TRBD1. With V trimmed by 1 base and J by 5 bases, 6 bases remained unmatched. The germline V gene encodes CDR1 SGHTA and CDR2 FQGTGA. The CDR3 is 16 amino acids. The DNA of the CDR3 is TGTGCCAGCAGCTTAAGCGCCAGGGGGCTGACCGGGGAGCTGTTTTTT. This codes for CASSLSARGLTGELFF.

This chain links TRBV6-1 with TRBJ1-2; D possibly corresponds to TRBD1 (6 bases). V was cut by 4 bases and J by 6 bases, with 12 bases left in between. This CDR3 contains 13 residues. The germline gives CDR1 MNHNS, CDR2 SASEGT. The CDR3 nucleotides read TGTGCCAGCAGTGGGACAGTAACGGATGGCTACACCTTC. Residues: CASSGTVTDGYTF.

The J gene is TRBJ2-2, the V gene TRBV6-1; 9 nucleotides agree with TRBD2. The CDR3 loop spans 17 amino acids. The V segment lost 0 bases and the J segment 7 bases; nucleotides outside the gene matches: 9. Germline V lookup: CDR1 MNHNS, CDR2 SASEGT. CDR3: CASSEALGGRVFGELFF. DNA of the CDR3: TGTGCCAGCAGTGAAGCCCTAGGCGGGAGGGTCTTCGGGGAGCTGTTTTTT.

The gene calls are TRBV6-5 and TRBJ2-2; D possibly matches TRBD1 or TRBD2 (5 bases each). Germline V gives CDR1 MNHEY, CDR2 SVGAGI. Trimming removed 2 bases at V and 7 bases at J, with 11 bases between. This CDR3 spans 14 amino acids. The CDR3 reads CASSYGGSGGELFF. The DNA of the CDR3 is TGTGCCAGCAGTTACGGGGGTTCGGGCGGGGAGCTGTTTTTT.

The chain recombines TRBV27 with TRBJ2-7, with a possible D match to TRBD1 (6 bases). V was clipped by 4 bases and J by 2 bases, with 15 bases between them. The germline V gene encodes CDR1 MNHEY and CDR2 SMNVEV (reference sequence). The CDR3 has 15 residues. Here the CDR3 DNA reads TGTGCCAGCAGTTCAAGAGGGACAATTACCTACGAGCAGTACTTC. Translated: CASSSRGTITYEQYF.

The J gene is TRBJ2-1, the V gene TRBV7-6, with 9 nucleotides matching TRBD1. The junction had 4 bases not matched to a gene; V was cut back by 1 base and J by 6 bases. The germline V gene has CDR1 SGHVS and CDR2 FNYEAQ. The CDR3 spans 15 residues. DNA for the CDR3: TGTGCCAGCAGCTTAGTGGGGACAGGGCCCAATGAGCAGTTCTTC. Its protein product is CASSLVGTGPNEQFF.

This chain links TRBV10-3 with TRBJ2-1; 7 bases agree with TRBD2. The CDR3 extends over 16 amino acids. CDR1 and CDR2 from the germline V gene are ENHRY and SYGVKD. J gave up 0 bases and V 6 bases, and 8 bases lay outside the gene matches. As DNA, the CDR3 is TGTGCCATCAGCCTCTACGGGGGGAGCTCCTACAATGAGCAGTTCTTC. Translating it yields CAISLYGGSSYNEQFF.

In this sample, this clone turned up once. The chain joins TRBV7-8 to TRBJ2-1; TRBD2 matches 8 bases. The V gene's germline CDR1 is SGHVS and CDR2 FQNEAQ. V lost 2 bases, J lost 7 bases, and 10 bases stayed unmatched. The CDR3 is 16 residues long. As DNA, the CDR3 is TGTGCCAGCAGCTTACTTGCGGGGGGTCGGGCAAATGAGCAGTTCTTC. This sequence encodes CASSLLAGGRANEQFF. Drawing the rest from reference TRBV7-8 and TRBJ2-1, the complete variable domain is GAGVSQSPRYKVAKRGQDVALRCDPISGHVSLFWYQQALGQGPEFLTYFQNEAQLDKSGLPSDRFFAERPEGSVSTLKIQRTQQEDSAVYLCASSLLAGGRANEQFFGPGTRLTVL.

The genes are TRBV6-1 and TRBJ1-1; 9 bases match TRBD1. V trimming: 10 bases; J trimming: 5 bases; junction bases outside the gene matches: 5. There are 12 residues in the CDR3. Germline-derived CDR1 and CDR2 are MNHNS and SASEGT. The CDR3 DNA follows: TGTGCCACCCACAGGGGGCAAACTGAAGCTTTCTTT. This sequence encodes CATHRGQTEAFF.